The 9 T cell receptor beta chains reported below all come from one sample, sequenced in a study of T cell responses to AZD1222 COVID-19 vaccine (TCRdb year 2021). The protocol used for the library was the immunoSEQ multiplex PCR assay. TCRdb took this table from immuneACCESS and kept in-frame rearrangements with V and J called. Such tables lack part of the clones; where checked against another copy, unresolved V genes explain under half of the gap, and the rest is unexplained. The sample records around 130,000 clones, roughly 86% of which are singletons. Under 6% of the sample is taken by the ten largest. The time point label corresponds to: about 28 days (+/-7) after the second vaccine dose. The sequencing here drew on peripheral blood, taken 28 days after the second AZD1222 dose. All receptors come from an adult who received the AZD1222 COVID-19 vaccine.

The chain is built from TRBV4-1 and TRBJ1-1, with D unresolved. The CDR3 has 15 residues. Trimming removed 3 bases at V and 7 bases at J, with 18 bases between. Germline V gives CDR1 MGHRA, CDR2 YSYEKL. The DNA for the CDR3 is TGCGCCAGCAGCCAGTCAGCAGGTGAAACTTATGAAGCTTTCTTT. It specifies CASSQSAGETYEAFF.

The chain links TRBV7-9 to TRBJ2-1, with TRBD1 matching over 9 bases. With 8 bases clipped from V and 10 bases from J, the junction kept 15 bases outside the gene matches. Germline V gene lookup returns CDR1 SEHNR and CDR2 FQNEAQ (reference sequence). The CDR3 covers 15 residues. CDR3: CASGPGQGISDEQFF. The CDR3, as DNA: TGTGCCAGCGGTCCGGGACAGGGAATATCGGACGAGCAGTTCTTC. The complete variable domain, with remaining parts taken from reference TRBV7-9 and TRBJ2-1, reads DTGVSQNPRHKITKRGQNVTFRCDPISEHNRLYWYRQTLGQGPEFLTYFQNEAQLEKSRLLSDRFSAERPKGSFSTLEIQRTEQGDSAMYLCASGPGQGISDEQFFGPGTRLTVL.

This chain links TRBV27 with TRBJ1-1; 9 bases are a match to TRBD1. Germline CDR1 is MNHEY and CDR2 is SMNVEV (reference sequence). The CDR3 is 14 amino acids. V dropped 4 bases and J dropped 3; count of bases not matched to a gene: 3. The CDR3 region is CASSYRDRDTEAFF. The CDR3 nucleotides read TGTGCCAGCAGTTACAGGGACAGGGACACTGAAGCTTTCTTT.

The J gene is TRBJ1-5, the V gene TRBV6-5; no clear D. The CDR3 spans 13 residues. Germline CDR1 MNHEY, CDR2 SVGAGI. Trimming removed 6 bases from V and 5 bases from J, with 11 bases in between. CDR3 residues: CASSPTFDQPQHF. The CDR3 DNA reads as TGTGCCAGCAGCCCAACCTTCGATCAGCCCCAGCATTTT.

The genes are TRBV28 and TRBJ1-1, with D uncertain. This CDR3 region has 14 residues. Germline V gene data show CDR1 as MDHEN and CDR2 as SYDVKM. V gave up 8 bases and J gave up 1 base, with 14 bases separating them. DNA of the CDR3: TGTGCCAGCGAGGTCCCCAGACAGAACACTGAAGCTTTCTTT. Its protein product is CASEVPRQNTEAFF.

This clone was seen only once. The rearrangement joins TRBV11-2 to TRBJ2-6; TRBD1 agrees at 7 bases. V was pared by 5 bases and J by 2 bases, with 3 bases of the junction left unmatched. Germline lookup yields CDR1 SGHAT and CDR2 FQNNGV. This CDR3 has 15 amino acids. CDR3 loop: CASSRRGTGANVLTF. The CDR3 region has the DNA TGTGCCAGCAGCCGCAGGGGGACTGGGGCCAACGTCCTGACTTTC.

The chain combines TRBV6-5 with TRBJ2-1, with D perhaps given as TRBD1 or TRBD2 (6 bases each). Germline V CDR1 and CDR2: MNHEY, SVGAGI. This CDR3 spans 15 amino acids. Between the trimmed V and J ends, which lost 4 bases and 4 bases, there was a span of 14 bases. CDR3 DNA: TGTGCCAGCAGTTCACCCTCGGGGGCATACAATGAGCAGTTCTTC. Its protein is CASSSPSGAYNEQFF.

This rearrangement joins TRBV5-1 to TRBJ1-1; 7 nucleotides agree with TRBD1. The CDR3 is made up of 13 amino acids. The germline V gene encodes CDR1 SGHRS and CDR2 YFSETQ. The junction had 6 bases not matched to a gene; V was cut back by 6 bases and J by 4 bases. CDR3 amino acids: CASNDRDGTEAFF. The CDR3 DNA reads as TGCGCCAGCAATGACAGGGACGGCACTGAAGCTTTCTTT.

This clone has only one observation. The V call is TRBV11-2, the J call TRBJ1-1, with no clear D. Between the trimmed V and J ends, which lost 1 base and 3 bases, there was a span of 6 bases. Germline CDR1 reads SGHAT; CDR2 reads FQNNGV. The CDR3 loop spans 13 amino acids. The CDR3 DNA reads TGTGCCAGCAGCTTAGTCGACGACACTGAAGCTTTCTTT. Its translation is CASSLVDDTEAFF.